These 24 T cell receptor beta chains share one sample of origin, sequenced in a study of cytomegalovirus exposure and HLA in healthy donors. Primers for the PCR totalled 60 Vbeta and 13 Jbeta. Method: immunoSEQ multiplex PCR; TCRdb's copy keeps in-frame clones and lacks some. The data show some 180,000 clones, around 83% seen once. The sequenced material came from PBMCs. These receptors were obtained from a girl aged 2-10 years in good health and CMV-seropositive.

This clone has a handful of counts. The chain employs TRBV28 and TRBJ1-1; D not resolved. Germline V gene sequence: CDR1 MDHEN, CDR2 SYDVKM. The germline V and J ends were trimmed by 10 bases and 3 bases, with 15 bases remaining between them. The CDR3 runs 13 residues. DNA of the CDR3: TGTGCCATACATCGTTTTGAGGACACTGAAGCTTTCTTT. It translates to CAIHRFEDTEAFF.

V usage is TRBV4-1 and J usage is TRBJ1-4; 7 bases map to TRBD1. The CDR3 extends over 14 amino acids. The J segment lost 4 bases and the V segment lost 3 bases, leaving 2 bases of the junction unmatched. Germline V lookup: CDR1 MGHRA, CDR2 YSYEKL. The CDR3 nucleotides are TGCGCCAGCAGCCAGACAGGGCTTAATGAAAAACTGTTTTTT. Its protein is CASSQTGLNEKLFF.

The genes are TRBV30 and TRBJ1-5, with TRBD1 as a possible D gene (5 bases). Per germline, CDR1 GTSNPN and CDR2 SVGIG (reference sequence). Trimming pared 0 bases from V and 2 bases from J, leaving 11 bases between. This CDR3 spans 15 amino acids. The CDR3 DNA sequence: TGTGCCTGGAGTGTACGGTCGGGGGGCAATCAGCCCCAGCATTTT. This gives the protein CAWSVRSGGNQPQHF. Variable domain in full (rest from reference TRBV30 and TRBJ1-5): SQTIHQWPATLVQPVGSPLSLECTVEGTSNPNLYWYRQAAGRGLQLLFYSVGIGQISSEVPQNLSASRPQDRQFILSSKKLLLSDSGFYLCAWSVRSGGNQPQHFGDGTRLSIL.

The rearrangement joins TRBV19 to TRBJ2-1; TRBD2 matches at 8 bases. The CDR3 is 15 residues long. Germline V lookup: CDR1 LNHDA, CDR2 SQIVND (reference sequence). V trimming: 4 bases; J trimming: 10 bases; junction bases outside the gene matches: 12. CDR3 in DNA: TGTGCCAGTAGTACCGGGACTAGGACCAATGAGGAGCAGTTCTTC. This sequence encodes CASSTGTRTNEEQFF.

The V and J genes are TRBV5-1 and TRBJ2-7, with D maybe TRBD1 (6 bases). This CDR3 region has 15 residues. Germline values: CDR1 SGHRS, CDR2 YFSETQ. The ends were cut back, 4 bases at V and 7 bases at J, with 21 bases in the middle. This chain's CDR3 is CASSPYRTAQEEQYF. The CDR3 nucleotides are TGCGCCAGCAGCCCCTATCGGACAGCACAAGAGGAGCAGTACTTC.

The CDR3 DNA follows: TGTGCCAGCAATACAGGGAATGGCTACACCTTC. It translates to CASNTGNGYTF. The genes are TRBV21-1 and TRBJ1-2; the tabulated D call, TRBD1, remains unverified against the DNA. TRBV21-1 is shown as a pseudogene. This CDR3 contains 11 residues.

This rearrangement joins TRBV25-1 to TRBJ2-3; 10 bases align to TRBD2. V was pared by 3 bases and J by 6 bases, with 3 bases of the junction left unmatched. CDR3 length equals 14 residues. Germline V gives CDR1 MGHDK, CDR2 SYGVNS. CDR3 in DNA: TGTGCCAGCAGTGATGAACTAGCGGGGGATACGCAGTATTTT. Protein product: CASSDELAGDTQYF.

This clone was found once. V usage is TRBV4-1 and J usage is TRBJ2-5; TRBD2 might be the D (5 bases). The V end lost 0 bases, the J end lost 2 bases, and 7 bases lay between the germline ends. CDR1 and CDR2 (germline): MGHRA, YSYEKL. This CDR3 has 14 residues. The CDR3 DNA reads TGCGCCAGCAGCCAAGAGGGGAGACAAGAGACCCAGTACTTC. Protein: CASSQEGRQETQYF.

This clone was seen repeatedly, ten times or more. The chain has TRBV13 and TRBJ2-1, with unresolved D. This CDR3 spans 12 amino acids. The ends were cut back, 3 bases at V and 10 bases at J, with 10 bases in the middle. Looked up from germline, CDR1 is PRHDT and CDR2 is FYEKMQ (reference sequence). This CDR3 is CASSLDRREQFF. The CDR3 region has the DNA TGTGCCAGCAGCTTGGATAGGAGAGAGCAGTTCTTC.

The chain couples TRBV6-5 to TRBJ1-1, with D unresolved. The CDR3 runs 14 residues. Germline assignment: CDR1 MNHEY and CDR2 SVGAGI. The V end lost 0 bases, the J end lost 0 bases, and 5 bases lay between the germline ends. CDR3 DNA sequence: TGTGCCAGCAGTTACTCCAGTATGAACACTGAAGCTTTCTTT. Protein sequence: CASSYSSMNTEAFF.

This clone came up once. This sequence joins TRBV6-1 and TRBJ1-3, with TRBD1 as a possible D gene (6 bases). This CDR3 is built from 15 residues. V was clipped by 4 bases and J by 3 bases, with 13 bases between them. In germline, CDR1 is MNHNS, CDR2 SASEGT. CDR3 DNA: TGTGCCAGCAGTGCCGGGACATCGTATGGAAACACCATATATTTT. Its translation: CASSAGTSYGNTIYF.

The chain links TRBV6-5 to TRBJ2-7; D remains unclear. CDR1 is MNHEY and CDR2 is SVGAGI in the germline V gene. The V and J ends lost 8 bases and 6 bases respectively, with 11 bases between them. The CDR3 consists of 11 residues. CDR3: CASARLGEQYF. In DNA, the CDR3 is TGTGCCAGCGCCAGGCTGGGCGAGCAGTACTTC.

The chain uses TRBV5-1 and TRBJ2-1; 7 positions match TRBD2. The CDR3 is made up of 12 amino acids. V was clipped by 2 bases and J by 9 bases; unmatched bases: 2. From germline, CDR1 is SGHRS and CDR2 YFSETQ. The CDR3 sequence is CASSLRTSEQFF. CDR3 DNA sequence: TGCGCCAGCAGCTTAAGGACTAGTGAGCAGTTCTTC. The full variable domain, rest sourced from reference TRBV5-1 and TRBJ2-1, is KAGVTQTPRYLIKTRGQQVTLSCSPISGHRSVSWYQQTPGQGLQFLFEYFSETQRNKGNFPGRFSGRQFSNSRSEMNVSTLELGDSALYLCASSLRTSEQFFGPGTRLTVL.

The chain links TRBV18 to TRBJ1-5; D perhaps matches TRBD1 (5 bases). CDR3 length: 15 amino acids. V dropped 2 bases and J dropped 0 bases, with 8 bases sitting between them. Per the germline V gene, CDR1 is KGHSH and CDR2 is LQKENI. CDR3 nucleotides: TGTGCCAGCTCACCAGGGGCCCATAGCAATCAGCCCCAGCATTTT. The encoded protein is CASSPGAHSNQPQHF.

The V call is TRBV7-6, the J call TRBJ1-5; D gene uncertain. The ends were cut back, 1 base at V and 7 bases at J, with 11 bases in the middle. Per the germline V gene, CDR1 is SGHVS and CDR2 is FNYEAQ. The CDR3 is 14 residues long. The CDR3 sequence is CASSLDQLTQPQHF. CDR3 coding DNA: TGTGCCAGCAGCTTAGACCAACTTACCCAGCCCCAGCATTTT.

This clone has a handful of counts. This sequence joins TRBV6-6 and TRBJ1-5, with 7 bases aligning to TRBD1. The CDR3 has 14 amino acids. J gave up 5 bases and V 6 bases, and 7 bases lay outside the gene matches. Germline assignment: CDR1 MNHNY and CDR2 SVGAGI (reference sequence). The DNA of the CDR3 is TGTGCCAGCAGCCCTCAGGGGACAGATCAGCCCCAGCATTTT. Its translation is CASSPQGTDQPQHF.

The gene calls are TRBV2 and TRBJ2-7; D perhaps matches TRBD1 (6 bases). V lost 6 bases and J 6 bases, leaving 18 bases between the germline ends. Germline V gene sequence: CDR1 SNHLY, CDR2 FYNNEI. The CDR3 covers 14 residues. CDR3 DNA: TGTGCCAGCAGGGCCAACAGGGAACCAGGCGAGCAGTACTTC. Residues: CASRANREPGEQYF.

The chain carries TRBV4-1 and TRBJ1-1; 7 bases line up with TRBD1. The germline CDR1 and CDR2 sequences are MGHRA and YSYEKL. The CDR3 extends over 16 amino acids. After removal of 3 bases from V and 5 bases from J, the junction contained 12 bases not matched to a gene. For the CDR3, the DNA is TGCGCCAGCAGCCAGGGGCGAGGGACAGAGGGAACTGAAGCTTTCTTT. Its translation: CASSQGRGTEGTEAFF.

The chain combines TRBV30 with TRBJ1-5, with 7 positions matching TRBD1. The germline V gene encodes CDR1 GTSNPN and CDR2 SVGIG (reference sequence). The V segment lost 1 base and the J segment 5 bases; nucleotides outside the gene matches: 2. The CDR3 runs to 13 residues. The CDR3: CAWSGQGHQPQHF. The CDR3 bases are TGTGCCTGGAGTGGACAGGGACATCAGCCCCAGCATTTT. Full variable domain (rest looked up from reference TRBV30 and TRBJ1-5): SQTIHQWPATLVQPVGSPLSLECTVEGTSNPNLYWYRQAAGRGLQLLFYSVGIGQISSEVPQNLSASRPQDRQFILSSKKLLLSDSGFYLCAWSGQGHQPQHFGDGTRLSIL.

CDR3 region: CASSDGEGGNTIYF. The CDR3 DNA is TGTGCCAGCAGTGATGGTGAGGGTGGAAACACCATATATTTT. V usage is TRBV2 and J usage is TRBJ1-3; D remains ambiguous. Germline CDR1 SNHLY, CDR2 FYNNEI. The V end lost 3 bases, the J end lost 3 bases, and 9 bases lay between the germline ends. The CDR3 has 14 residues.

This clone was seen only a few times. The J gene is TRBJ1-2, the V gene TRBV5-6, with 10 bases identical to TRBD1. This CDR3 region has 13 residues. Germline CDR1 and CDR2: SGHDT and YYEEEE. Trimming took 9 bases from V and 3 from J; bases not matched to a gene: 5. For the CDR3, the DNA is TGTGCCACCCGACAGGGGGCAGACTATGGCTACACCTTC. Translation: CATRQGADYGYTF.

The chain combines TRBV20-1 with TRBJ1-1; unclear D gene. The germline V gene encodes CDR1 DFQATT and CDR2 SNEGSKA (reference sequence). The ends were cut back, 2 bases at V and 7 bases at J, with 8 bases in the middle. The CDR3 covers 11 residues. CDR3 region: CSARTAGEAFF. As DNA, the CDR3 is TGCAGTGCTAGAACCGCCGGTGAAGCTTTCTTT.

This rearrangement joins TRBV6-1 to TRBJ1-5; TRBD1 aligns across 9 bases. CDR3 length equals 15 residues. J was trimmed by 1 base and V by 4 bases; bases with no gene match: 2. Germline CDR1 MNHNS, CDR2 SASEGT. CDR3 bases: TGTGCCAGCAGTGCACAGGGGGCAAGCAATCAGCCCCAGCATTTT. This sequence encodes CASSAQGASNQPQHF.

The chain uses TRBV27 and TRBJ2-7, with TRBD2 as a possible D gene (5 bases). V lost 7 bases to trimming and J lost 3 bases, with 10 bases between them. CDR1 and CDR2 from the germline V gene are MNHEY and SMNVEV (reference sequence). The length of the CDR3 is 12 residues. Here the CDR3 DNA reads TGTGCCAGCACCCCGAGGGTCTACGAGCAGTACTTC. Encoded protein: CASTPRVYEQYF.